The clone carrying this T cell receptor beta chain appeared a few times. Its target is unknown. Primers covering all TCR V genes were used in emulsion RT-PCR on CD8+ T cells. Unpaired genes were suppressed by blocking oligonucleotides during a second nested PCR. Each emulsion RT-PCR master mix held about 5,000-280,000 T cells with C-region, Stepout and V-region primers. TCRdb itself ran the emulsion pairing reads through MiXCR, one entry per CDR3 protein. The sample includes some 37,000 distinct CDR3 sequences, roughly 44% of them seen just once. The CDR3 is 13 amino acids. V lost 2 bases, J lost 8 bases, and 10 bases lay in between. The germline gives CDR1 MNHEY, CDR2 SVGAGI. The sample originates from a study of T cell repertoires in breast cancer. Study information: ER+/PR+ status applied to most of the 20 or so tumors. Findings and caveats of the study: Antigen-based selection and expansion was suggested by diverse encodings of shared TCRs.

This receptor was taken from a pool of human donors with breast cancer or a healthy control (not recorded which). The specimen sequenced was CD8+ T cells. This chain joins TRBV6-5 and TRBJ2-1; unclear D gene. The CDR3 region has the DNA TGTGCCAGCAGTTACGGGATAGCAGATGAGCAGTTCTTC. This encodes CASSYGIADEQFF.